The 30 T cell receptor beta chains reported below all come from one sample, sequenced in a study of T cells expressing NK-cell markers. TCRdb re-called the 5' RACE reads and catalogs CDR3 proteins one per entry, DNA excluded. This sample contains 120,000 to 150,000 distinct CDR3 sequences. The source material was blood T cells: a sorted CD56 or NKG2C T cell subset, CD4+ or CD8+ T cells, or bulk PBMC T cells (not recorded which). These receptors were collected from a man between 18 and 29 years old in good health.

The genes are TRBV18 and TRBJ2-7; no DNA is available, so the TRBD1 call from TCRdb remains unchecked. Germline V gene sequence: CDR1 KGHSH, CDR2 LQKENI. CDR3 length: 15 amino acids. CDR3 sequence: CASSPGTGIGYEQYF.

This chain uses TRBV7-7 with TRBJ2-5. This CDR3 comprises 15 residues. Germline lookup yields CDR1 SSHAT and CDR2 FNYEAQ (reference sequence). The CDR3 loop is CASSLGAAAQETQYF.

The genes are TRBV4-3 and TRBJ2-7; checking the TCRdb D call of TRBD2 is not possible without DNA. This CDR3 region has 12 residues. The germline CDR1 and CDR2 sequences are LGHNA and YSLEER. This CDR3 is CAKTLAGCEQYF.

The chain has TRBV6-5 and TRBJ2-7; TCRdb outputs TRBD1, but without DNA this stays unchecked. This CDR3 contains 17 residues. The germline V gene has CDR1 MNHEY and CDR2 SVGAGI. The CDR3 sequence: CASSYRPDRGTTYEQYF.

CDR3 protein: CASSPRTRLQYF. This sequence joins TRBV25-1 and TRBJ2-3; TCRdb returns TRBD2, unconfirmable since there is no DNA. The CDR3 loop spans 12 amino acids. The germline V gene encodes CDR1 MGHDK and CDR2 SYGVNS. The variable domain in full, completed from reference TRBV25-1 and TRBJ2-3, reads EADIYQTPRYLVIGTGKKITLECSQTMGHDKMYWYQQDPGMELHLIHYSYGVNSTEKGDLSSESTVSRIRTEHFPLTLESARPSHTSQYLCASSPRTRLQYFGPGTRLTVL.

This chain joins TRBV4-3 and TRBJ2-7; the TCRdb call, TRBD1, lacks DNA for checking. The germline V gene encodes CDR1 LGHNA and CDR2 YSLEER. The CDR3 length is 17 residues. This CDR3 is CASSQDMSRALPYEQYF.

The chain is built from TRBV6-6 and TRBJ2-1. The CDR3 consists of 12 residues. The germline V gene has CDR1 MNHNY and CDR2 SVGAGI (reference sequence). CDR3 loop: CASSYDGIPQFF.

The CDR3: CASSISDYSYNEQFF. The chain carries TRBV19 and TRBJ2-1; TCRdb indicates TRBD2, and absent DNA this call remains unverified. Germline V gene lookup returns CDR1 LNHDA and CDR2 SQIVND (reference sequence). The CDR3 totals 15 residues.

CDR3 loop: CASPRDSIPGNQPQHF. This chain connects TRBV6-1 to TRBJ1-5; TCRdb's D gene call, TRBD1, goes unchecked for lack of DNA. Germline values: CDR1 MNHNS, CDR2 SASEGT. This CDR3 comprises 16 residues.

The chain couples TRBV12-3 or TRBV12-4 to TRBJ1-5; no DNA is available, so the TRBD1 call from TCRdb remains unchecked. The CDR3 covers 14 residues. The CDR3 sequence: CASMDTNGNQPQHF.

This chain joins TRBV6-2 or TRBV6-3 and TRBJ2-1. The V gene's germline CDR1 is MNHEY and CDR2 SVGEGT. This CDR3 contains 14 residues. This CDR3 is CASSYSGGRNEQFF.

This sequence joins TRBV20-1 and TRBJ2-1; with no DNA, the TCRdb D assignment of TRBD2 cannot be verified. The CDR3 covers 18 residues. The V gene's germline CDR1 is DFQATT and CDR2 SNEGSKA (reference sequence). The CDR3 sequence: CSAREGAGGNAYFNEQFF.

The V gene is TRBV3-1, the J gene TRBJ2-5; TCRdb returns TRBD1, unconfirmable since there is no DNA. The germline CDR1 and CDR2 sequences are LGHDT and YNNKEL (reference sequence). CDR3 length equals 16 residues. The CDR3 spells CASSQDRGGGQETQYF.

The chain joins TRBV7-9 to TRBJ2-1; TCRdb outputs TRBD1, but without DNA this stays unchecked. Germline V CDR1 and CDR2: SEHNR, FQNEAQ (reference sequence). CDR3 length equals 16 residues. CDR3 in amino acids: CASSPVQGAQVNEQFF.

The rearrangement uses TRBV18 and TRBJ1-5; TCRdb's assignment of TRBD1 cannot be checked, as there is no DNA. CDR3 length equals 14 residues. Germline lookup yields CDR1 KGHSH and CDR2 LQKENI. The CDR3 loop is CASSPSGGPGHQHF.

This rearrangement joins TRBV5-1 to TRBJ1-1. Germline V gene lookup returns CDR1 SGHRS and CDR2 YFSETQ. This CDR3 has 12 residues. This CDR3 reads CASSLVGTEAFF. The variable domain in full, completed from reference TRBV5-1 and TRBJ1-1, reads KAGVTQTPRYLIKTRGQQVTLSCSPISGHRSVSWYQQTPGQGLQFLFEYFSETQRNKGNFPGRFSGRQFSNSRSEMNVSTLELGDSALYLCASSLVGTEAFFGQGTRLTVV.

The V call is TRBV10-3, the J call TRBJ2-7. Germline V CDR1 and CDR2: ENHRY, SYGVKD. The CDR3 consists of 12 residues. The CDR3 region is CAISPILTEQYF.

The J gene is TRBJ2-3, the V gene TRBV7-7. This CDR3 is built from 17 residues. CDR1 and CDR2 from the germline V gene are SSHAT and FNYEAQ (reference sequence). The CDR3: CASSLSSVPWGTDTQYF. Together with reference TRBV7-7 and TRBJ2-3, the CDR3 gives the full variable domain: GAGVSQSPRYKVTKRGQDVTLRCDPISSHATLYWYQQALGQGPEFLTYFNYEAQPDKSGLPSDRFSAERPEGSISTLTIQRTEQRDSAMYRCASSLSSVPWGTDTQYFGPGTRLTVL.

The chain combines TRBV5-1 with TRBJ2-1; the D call of TRBD1 rests on TCRdb alone, since no DNA is present to check it. CDR3 length: 14 residues. Germline CDR1 SGHRS, CDR2 YFSETQ. This chain's CDR3 is CASTSGERLNEQFF. The full variable domain, completed using reference TRBV5-1 and TRBJ2-1, is KAGVTQTPRYLIKTRGQQVTLSCSPISGHRSVSWYQQTPGQGLQFLFEYFSETQRNKGNFPGRFSGRQFSNSRSEMNVSTLELGDSALYLCASTSGERLNEQFFGPGTRLTVL.

The chain employs TRBV27 and TRBJ2-3; the D call from TCRdb, TRBD1, cannot be confirmed without DNA. The CDR3 extends over 15 amino acids. Germline CDR1 is MNHEY and CDR2 is SMNVEV (reference sequence). The CDR3 sequence: CASSSLTGGTDTQYF.

The V gene is TRBV27, the J gene TRBJ2-7; TCRdb returns TRBD1, unconfirmable since there is no DNA. The CDR3 is 14 amino acids. Germline CDR1 MNHEY, CDR2 SMNVEV (reference sequence). CDR3 region: CASGLRTGGYEQYF.

This chain uses TRBV7-6 with TRBJ2-1. Germline values: CDR1 SGHVS, CDR2 FNYEAQ. The CDR3 consists of 14 residues. The CDR3 here is CASSWQLLENEQFF.

V gene TRBV27 combines with J gene TRBJ2-3; as DNA is missing, the TRBD2 call by TCRdb cannot be tested. The germline V gene has CDR1 MNHEY and CDR2 SMNVEV (reference sequence). The CDR3 extends over 16 amino acids. CDR3 sequence: CASSVLRRERPDTQYF.

The chain links TRBV30 to TRBJ2-7. From germline, CDR1 is GTSNPN and CDR2 SVGIG (reference sequence). The CDR3 loop spans 14 amino acids. CDR3: CALRNDVVSYEQYF.

V and J are TRBV13 and TRBJ2-1; TCRdb selects TRBD1, and the lack of DNA leaves this call unchecked. CDR1 is PRHDT and CDR2 is FYEKMQ in the germline V gene (reference sequence). The CDR3 length is 18 residues. The CDR3 sequence: CASSQLLSGAVAYNEQFF.

The J gene is TRBJ2-7, the V gene TRBV9; with no DNA, the TCRdb D assignment of TRBD2 cannot be verified. CDR1 SGDLS and CDR2 YYNGEE come from the germline V gene. The CDR3 runs to 15 residues. CDR3 sequence: CASSPTSGGTYEQYF.

The J gene is TRBJ2-1, the V gene TRBV6-4; TCRdb picks TRBD1, but there is no DNA to check that call. This CDR3 is 15 amino acids long. The V gene's germline CDR1 is MRHNA and CDR2 SNTAGT. This CDR3 is CASSDPRTGGNEQFF.

The CDR3 spells CARKTAEQGFVNEQYF. This sequence joins TRBV6-1 and TRBJ2-7; TCRdb's D call, TRBD1, is unchecked because there is no DNA. Looked up from germline, CDR1 is MNHNS and CDR2 is SASEGT. This CDR3 region has 16 residues.

The chain recombines TRBV12-3 or TRBV12-4 with TRBJ1-1; checking the TCRdb D call of TRBD1 is not possible without DNA. The CDR3 has 14 residues. The CDR3 sequence is CASSFLGSLTEAFF.

The V and J genes are TRBV4-1 and TRBJ2-5; TCRdb proposes TRBD2, but this gene call is untestable without DNA. The CDR3 length is 14 residues. Per germline, CDR1 MGHRA and CDR2 YSYEKL. The CDR3 sequence is CASSQEGEGETQYF.